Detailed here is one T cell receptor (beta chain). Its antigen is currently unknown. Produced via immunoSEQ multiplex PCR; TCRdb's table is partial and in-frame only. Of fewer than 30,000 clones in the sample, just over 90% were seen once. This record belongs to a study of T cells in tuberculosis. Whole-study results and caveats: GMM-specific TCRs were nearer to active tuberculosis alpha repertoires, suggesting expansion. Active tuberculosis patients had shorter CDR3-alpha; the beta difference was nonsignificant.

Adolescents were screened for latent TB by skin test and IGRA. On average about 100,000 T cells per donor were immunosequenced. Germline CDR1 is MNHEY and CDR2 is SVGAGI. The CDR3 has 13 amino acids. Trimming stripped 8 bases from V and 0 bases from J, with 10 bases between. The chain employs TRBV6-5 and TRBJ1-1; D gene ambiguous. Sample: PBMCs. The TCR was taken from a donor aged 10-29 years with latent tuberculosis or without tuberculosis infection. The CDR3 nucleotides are TGTGCCAGCTTCGCCGGGTTGAACACTGAAGCTTTCTTT. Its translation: CASFAGLNTEAFF.